This T cell receptor (beta chain) was sequenced for a study of shared clonotypes between healthy human individuals. Findings and caveats of the study: On the whole, naive subsets had larger estimated richness than memory subsets had. Across a handful of donors, naive CD4 shared roughly 5.2%, naive CD8 around 4%, memory CD4 approximately 2.5%, memory CD8 0.4% to 0.5%.

CDR3 length equals 11 residues. CDR1 is SGHAT and CDR2 is FQNNGV in the germline V gene. V shed 3 bases and J shed 7 bases, with 7 bases lying between them. Naive CD8 isolation took CD45RO-negative cells positively selected for CCR7 and excluded terminally differentiated effector memory CD45RA+ cells. The data were produced by immunoSEQ multiplex PCR, yet TCRdb's version contains in-frame clones alone and is incomplete. The table shows approximately 2,000,000 clones, with approximately 92% occurring only once. On this clone itself: Antigen: not known.

The specimen sequenced was naive CD8+ T cells from PBMCs. The TCR sequence derives from a man aged 18-30 years in good health. Some clones in this sample may be carry-over from other donors' samples. The V call is TRBV11-2, the J call TRBJ2-7, with D hard to call. CDR3 coding DNA: TGTGCCAGCAGCTTTCAACGGGAGCAGTACTTC. Amino acid sequence: CASSFQREQYF.